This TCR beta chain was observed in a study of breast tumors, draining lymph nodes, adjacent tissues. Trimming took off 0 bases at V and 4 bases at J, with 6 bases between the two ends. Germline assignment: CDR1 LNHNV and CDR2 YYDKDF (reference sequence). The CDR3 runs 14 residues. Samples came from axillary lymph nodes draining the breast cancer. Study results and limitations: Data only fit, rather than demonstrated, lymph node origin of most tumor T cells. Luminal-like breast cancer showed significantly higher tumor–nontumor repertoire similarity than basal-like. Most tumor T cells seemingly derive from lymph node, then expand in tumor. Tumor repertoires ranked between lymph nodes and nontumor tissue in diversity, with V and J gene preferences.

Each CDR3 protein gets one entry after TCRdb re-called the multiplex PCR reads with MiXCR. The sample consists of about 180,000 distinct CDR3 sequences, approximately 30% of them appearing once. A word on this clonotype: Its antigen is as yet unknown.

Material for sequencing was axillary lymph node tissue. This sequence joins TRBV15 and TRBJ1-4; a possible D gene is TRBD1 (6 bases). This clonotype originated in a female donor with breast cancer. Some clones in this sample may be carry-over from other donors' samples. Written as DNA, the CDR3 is TGTGCCACCAGCAGAGAAGGGGGTAATGAAAAACTGTTTTTT. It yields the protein CATSREGGNEKLFF.